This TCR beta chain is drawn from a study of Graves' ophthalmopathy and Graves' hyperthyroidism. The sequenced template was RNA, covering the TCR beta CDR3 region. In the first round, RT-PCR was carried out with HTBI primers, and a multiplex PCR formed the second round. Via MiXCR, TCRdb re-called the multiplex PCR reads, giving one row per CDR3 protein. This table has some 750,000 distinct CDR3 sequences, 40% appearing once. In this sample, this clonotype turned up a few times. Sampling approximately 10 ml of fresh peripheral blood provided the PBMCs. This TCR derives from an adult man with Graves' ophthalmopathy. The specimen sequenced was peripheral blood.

The DNA of the CDR3 is TGCAGTGCTAGCGCCGGGACAGGGGCTTTTAATTCACCCCTCCACTTT. Amino acid sequence: CSASAGTGAFNSPLHF. The chain is built from TRBV20-1 and TRBJ1-6; TRBD1 aligns across 10 bases. The J segment lost 6 bases and the V segment lost 3 bases, leaving 8 bases of the junction unmatched. Germline CDR1 reads DFQATT; CDR2 reads SNEGSKA (reference sequence). The CDR3 spans 16 residues.